The 12 T cell receptor beta chains listed next were all sequenced from one sample in a study of shared clonotypes between healthy human individuals. Data came from immunoSEQ multiplex PCR; TCRdb stores just in-frame clones and leaves some out. This table has about 2.3 million clones, roughly 90% appearing once. The sample consisted of naive CD4+ T cells from PBMCs. Subset defined: CD45RA+ positively selected. The receptors here all came from a man aged 18 to 29 in good health. Some clones in this sample may be carry-over from other donors' samples.

On this clone: Different DNA sequences within this sample yield the same CDR3. The rearrangement uses TRBV30 and TRBJ2-2, with D uncertain. The CDR3 has 14 amino acids. With 0 bases removed from V and 1 base from J, the gap between germline ends came to 6 bases. The germline gives CDR1 GTSNPN, CDR2 SVGIG (reference sequence). The CDR3, as DNA: TGTGCCTGGAGTGTTTCCGGGAACACCGGGGAGCTGTTTTTT. This gives the protein CAWSVSGNTGELFF.

CDR3 sequence reads: CASSLKGPFPYEQYF. In DNA, the CDR3 is TGTGCCAGCAGCTTAAAAGGGCCTTTCCCCTACGAGCAGTACTTC. V usage is TRBV5-6 and J usage is TRBJ2-7; D is ambiguous. Germline CDR1 SGHDT, CDR2 YYEEEE. V dropped 2 bases and J dropped 2 bases, with 14 bases sitting between them. This CDR3 region has 15 residues.

V gene TRBV5-1 combines with J gene TRBJ1-1; a possible D gene is TRBD1 (5 bases). Between the trimmed V and J ends, which lost 0 bases and 1 base, there was a span of 10 bases. The germline V gene has CDR1 SGHRS and CDR2 YFSETQ. The CDR3 has 15 residues. CDR3 sequence reads: CASSLGGRPNTEAFF. The CDR3, as DNA: TGCGCCAGCAGCTTGGGGGGCCGCCCGAACACTGAAGCTTTCTTT.

The chain uses TRBV2 and TRBJ2-7; D gene uncertain. The CDR3 runs 14 residues. Germline values: CDR1 SNHLY, CDR2 FYNNEI. Between the trimmed V and J ends, which lost 3 bases and 0 bases, there was a span of 9 bases. CDR3 bases: TGTGCCAGCAGTGATGACCGCTACTCCTACGAGCAGTACTTC. This codes for CASSDDRYSYEQYF.

V gene TRBV30 combines with J gene TRBJ2-1; D is unclear. Germline-derived CDR1 and CDR2 are GTSNPN and SVGIG (reference sequence). Trimming took 5 bases from V and 9 from J, leaving 20 bases between them. The CDR3 loop spans 14 amino acids. The CDR3 loop reads CAWGSMNALVEQFF. The CDR3 nucleotides read TGTGCCTGGGGCAGCATGAACGCTTTGGTTGAGCAGTTCTTC. The whole variable domain, filled in from reference TRBV30 and TRBJ2-1, reads SQTIHQWPATLVQPVGSPLSLECTVEGTSNPNLYWYRQAAGRGLQLLFYSVGIGQISSEVPQNLSASRPQDRQFILSSKKLLLSDSGFYLCAWGSMNALVEQFFGPGTRLTVL.

The chain recombines TRBV11-2 with TRBJ2-1; D is ambiguous. The length of the CDR3 is 15 residues. The germline V and J ends were trimmed by 1 base and 4 bases, with 11 bases remaining between them. From germline, CDR1 is SGHAT and CDR2 FQNNGV. The CDR3 protein is CASSLGAAEYNEQFF. CDR3 in DNA: TGTGCCAGCAGCTTAGGCGCTGCAGAATACAATGAGCAGTTCTTC. Combining the CDR3 with reference TRBV11-2 and TRBJ2-1 gives the whole variable domain EAGVAQSPRYKIIEKRQSVAFWCNPISGHATLYWYQQILGQGPKLLIQFQNNGVVDDSQLPKDRFSAERLKGVDSTLKIQPAKLEDSAVYLCASSLGAAEYNEQFFGPGTRLTVL.

The V call is TRBV19, the J call TRBJ2-5; 9 bases agree with TRBD2. V trimming: 5 bases; J trimming: 5 bases; junction bases outside the gene matches: 15. CDR1 and CDR2 from the germline V gene are LNHDA and SQIVND (reference sequence). This CDR3 region has 17 residues. The CDR3 is CASSPLSSGSPGETQYF. The CDR3 region has the DNA TGTGCCAGTAGTCCCCTCAGTAGCGGGAGCCCCGGGGAGACCCAGTACTTC.

A word on this clone: This specimen includes other DNA sequences encoding the same CDR3. The V gene is TRBV18, the J gene TRBJ1-1; D is uncertain. This CDR3 is built from 12 residues. Trimming cost V 2 bases and J 3 bases, with 4 bases left between them. Germline CDR1 and CDR2: KGHSH and LQKENI. The CDR3 loop reads CASSPRDTEAFF. CDR3 nucleotide sequence: TGTGCCAGCTCACCAAGGGACACTGAAGCTTTCTTT.

V usage is TRBV6-5 and J usage is TRBJ2-5, with a weak D call TRBD1 (5 bases). This CDR3 spans 15 amino acids. Germline values: CDR1 MNHEY, CDR2 SVGAGI. V gave up 6 bases and J gave up 0 bases, with 14 bases separating them. CDR3: CASRPVQVHQETQYF. The CDR3, as DNA: TGTGCCAGCAGACCCGTACAGGTCCACCAAGAGACCCAGTACTTC.

V usage is TRBV28 and J usage is TRBJ1-4; D might be TRBD1 (6 bases). Germline-derived CDR1 and CDR2 are MDHEN and SYDVKM. Trimming cost V 4 bases and J 5 bases, with 11 bases left between them. CDR3 length: 14 residues. The CDR3 DNA is TGTGCCAGCAGTTCAGGGGACACGAATGAAAAACTGTTTTTT. Amino acids: CASSSGDTNEKLFF.

The rearrangement joins TRBV5-1 to TRBJ2-5, with 10 bases that match TRBD2. J was trimmed by 5 bases and V by 1 base; bases with no gene match: 8. The CDR3 sequence is 16 residues long. Germline V gene lookup returns CDR1 SGHRS and CDR2 YFSETQ. The CDR3 loop is CASSLSSSGSGETQYF. CDR3 bases: TGCGCCAGCAGCTTGTCGTCTAGCGGGAGTGGGGAGACCCAGTACTTC.

This chain links TRBV30 with TRBJ2-7; 7 positions match TRBD2. J gave up 1 base and V 4 bases, and 10 bases lay outside the gene matches. Per the germline V gene, CDR1 is GTSNPN and CDR2 is SVGIG (reference sequence). The CDR3 spans 15 residues. In DNA form, the CDR3 reads TGTGCCTGGATAGTTCTGGCTAGCGGATCCTACGAGCAGTACTTC. Residues: CAWIVLASGSYEQYF.